A single sample is the source of the 4 T cell receptor beta chains below, sequenced in a study of vaccination effects on CD4 cells after COVID-19. The method was immunoSEQ multiplex PCR; TCRdb's version includes in-frame clones alone and lacks a portion of them. The table has about 48,000 clones, 50% to 70% seen once. Antigens for these TCRs are unknown. Subsequent to roughly 9 days of culture, CD4+ T cells were isolated. The input for sequencing was CD4+ T cells from PBMCs cultured without peptide, taken before COVID-19 vaccination. The receptor source for this set is a human donor who received a COVID-19 vaccine.

V is TRBV4-1 and J is TRBJ2-7, with D maybe TRBD1 (6 bases). The CDR3 consists of 16 residues. Trimming left V 3 bases short and J 4 bases short, with 19 bases between. CDR1 is MGHRA and CDR2 is YSYEKL in the germline V gene. As DNA, the CDR3 is TGCGCCAGCAGCCATCCTTCCGACAGGATATTTTACGAGCAGTACTTC. Protein product: CASSHPSDRIFYEQYF.

This chain joins TRBV28 and TRBJ2-3; possibly TRBD1 or TRBD2 for D (5 bases each). Germline CDR1 is MDHEN and CDR2 is SYDVKM. V was shortened by 7 bases and J by 8 bases, with 16 bases between the two germline ends. This CDR3 is 13 amino acids long. In DNA, the CDR3 is TGTGCCAGCACATTCCCCGAGAGGGGTACGCAGTATTTT. Translated: CASTFPERGTQYF.

The table lists this clone with a few counts. This CDR3 reads CASSRGAPNTEAFF. CDR3 in DNA: TGTGCCAGCAGTCGCGGGGCCCCGAACACTGAAGCTTTCTTT. The V and J genes are TRBV7-8 and TRBJ1-1; the D gene is possibly TRBD1 (5 bases). The ends were cut back, 6 bases at V and 1 base at J, with 12 bases in the middle. The CDR3 contains 14 residues. Germline loops: CDR1 SGHVS, CDR2 FQNEAQ.

This chain connects TRBV6-1 to TRBJ1-2, with 7 bases that match TRBD1. This CDR3 spans 17 amino acids. The V gene end was trimmed by 1 base and the J gene end by 4 bases; junction bases not matched to a gene: 12. Per the germline V gene, CDR1 is MNHNS and CDR2 is SASEGT. As DNA, the CDR3 is TGTGCCAGCAGTGAAGGATCCTTAGGACAGGCGATCTATGGCTACACCTTC. It yields the protein CASSEGSLGQAIYGYTF.